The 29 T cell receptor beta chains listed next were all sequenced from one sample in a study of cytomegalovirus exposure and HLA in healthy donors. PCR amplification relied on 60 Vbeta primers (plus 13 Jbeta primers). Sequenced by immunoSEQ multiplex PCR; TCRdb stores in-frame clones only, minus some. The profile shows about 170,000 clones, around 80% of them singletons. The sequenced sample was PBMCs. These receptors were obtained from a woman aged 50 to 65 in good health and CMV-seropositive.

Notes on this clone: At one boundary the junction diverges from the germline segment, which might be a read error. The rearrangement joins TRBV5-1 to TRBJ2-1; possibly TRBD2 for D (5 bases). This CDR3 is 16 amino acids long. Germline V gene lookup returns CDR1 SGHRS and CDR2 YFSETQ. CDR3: CVSSFGLARLKNEQFF. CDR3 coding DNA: TGCGTCAGCAGCTTCGGGCTAGCAAGATTAAAGAATGAGCAGTTCTTC.

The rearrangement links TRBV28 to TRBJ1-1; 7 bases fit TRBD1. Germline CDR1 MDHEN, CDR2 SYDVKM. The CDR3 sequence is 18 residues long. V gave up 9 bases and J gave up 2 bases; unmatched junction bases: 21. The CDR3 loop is CASRFRQGPGKLNTEAFF. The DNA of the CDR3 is TGTGCCAGTCGGTTTAGACAGGGCCCCGGAAAATTAAACACTGAAGCTTTCTTT.

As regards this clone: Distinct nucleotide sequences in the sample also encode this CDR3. The CDR3 sequence: CASSDSSGSYNEQFF. For the CDR3, the DNA is TGTGCCAGCAGTGACTCTAGCGGGAGTTACAATGAGCAGTTCTTC. The chain combines TRBV6-4 with TRBJ2-1; 9 bases line up with TRBD2. J lost 4 bases, V lost 0 bases, and 1 base had no gene match. Germline CDR1 reads MRHNA; CDR2 reads SNTAGT. CDR3 length equals 15 residues.

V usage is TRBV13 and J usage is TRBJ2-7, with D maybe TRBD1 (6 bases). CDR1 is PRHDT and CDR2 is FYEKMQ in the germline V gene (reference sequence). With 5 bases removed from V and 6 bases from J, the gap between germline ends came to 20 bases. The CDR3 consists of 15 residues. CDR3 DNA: TGTGCCAGCAGCCCCTACCGGACAGAGTTGGGCGAGCAGTACTTC. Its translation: CASSPYRTELGEQYF. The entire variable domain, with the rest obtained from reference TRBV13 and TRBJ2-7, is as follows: AAGVIQSPRHLIKEKRETATLKCYPIPRHDTVYWYQQGPGQDPQFLISFYEKMQSDKGSIPDRFSAQQFSDYHSELNMSSLELGDSALYFCASSPYRTELGEQYFGPGTRLTVT.

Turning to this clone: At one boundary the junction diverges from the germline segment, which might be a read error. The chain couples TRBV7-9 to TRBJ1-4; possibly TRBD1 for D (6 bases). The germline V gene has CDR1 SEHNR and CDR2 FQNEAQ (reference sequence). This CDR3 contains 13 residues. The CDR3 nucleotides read TGTTCCAGCACCTTGGGGGCGGGTGAAAAACTGTTTTTT. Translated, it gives CSSTLGAGEKLFF.

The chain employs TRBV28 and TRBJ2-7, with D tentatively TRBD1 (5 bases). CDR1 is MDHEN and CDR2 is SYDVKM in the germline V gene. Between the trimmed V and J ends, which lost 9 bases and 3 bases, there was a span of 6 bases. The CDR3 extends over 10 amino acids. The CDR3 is CASRGYEQYF. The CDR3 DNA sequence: TGTGCCAGTAGGGGCTACGAGCAGTACTTC.

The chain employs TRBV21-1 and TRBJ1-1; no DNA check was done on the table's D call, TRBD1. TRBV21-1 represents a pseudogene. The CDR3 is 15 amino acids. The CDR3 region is CASSKGQGWFTEAFF. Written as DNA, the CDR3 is TGTGCCAGCAGCAAAGGACAGGGTTGGTTCACTGAAGCTTTCTTT.

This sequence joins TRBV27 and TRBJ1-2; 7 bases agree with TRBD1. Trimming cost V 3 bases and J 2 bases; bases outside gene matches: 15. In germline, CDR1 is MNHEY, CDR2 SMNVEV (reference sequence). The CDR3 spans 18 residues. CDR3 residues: CASSFRSVGQNKNYGYTF. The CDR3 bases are TGTGCCAGCAGTTTTCGATCCGTGGGACAGAACAAAAACTATGGCTACACCTTC.

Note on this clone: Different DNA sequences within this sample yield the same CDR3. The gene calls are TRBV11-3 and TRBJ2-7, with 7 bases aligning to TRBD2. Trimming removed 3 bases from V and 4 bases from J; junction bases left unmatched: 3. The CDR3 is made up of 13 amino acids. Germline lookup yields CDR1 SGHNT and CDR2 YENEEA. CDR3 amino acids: CASSLFSGYEQYF. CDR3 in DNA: TGTGCCAGCAGCTTGTTTAGCGGGTACGAGCAGTACTTC.

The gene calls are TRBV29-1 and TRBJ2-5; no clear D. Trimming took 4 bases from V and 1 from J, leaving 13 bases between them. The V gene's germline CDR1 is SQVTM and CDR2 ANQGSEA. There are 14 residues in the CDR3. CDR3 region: CSVGGRYFQETQYF. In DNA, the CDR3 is TGCAGCGTTGGAGGCCGTTACTTCCAAGAGACCCAGTACTTC.

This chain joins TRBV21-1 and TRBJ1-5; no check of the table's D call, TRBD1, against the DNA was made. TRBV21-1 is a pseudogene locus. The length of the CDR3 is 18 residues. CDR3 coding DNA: TGTGCCAGCAGCAGGGACGGTGGACAGGGGGCTTGCAATCAGCCCCAGCATTTT. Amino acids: CASSRDGGQGACNQPQHF.

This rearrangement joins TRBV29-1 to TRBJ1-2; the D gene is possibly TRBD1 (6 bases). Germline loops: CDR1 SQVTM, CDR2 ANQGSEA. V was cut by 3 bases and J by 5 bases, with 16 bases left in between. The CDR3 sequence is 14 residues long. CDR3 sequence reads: CSVESQGMWYGYTF. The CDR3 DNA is TGCAGCGTTGAGAGCCAGGGGATGTGGTATGGCTACACCTTC. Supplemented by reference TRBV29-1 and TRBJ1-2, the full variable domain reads SAVISQKPSRDICQRGTSLTIQCQVDSQVTMMFWYRQQPGQSLTLIATANQGSEATYESGFVIDKFPISRPNLTFSTLTVSNMSPEDSSIYLCSVESQGMWYGYTFGSGTRLTVV.

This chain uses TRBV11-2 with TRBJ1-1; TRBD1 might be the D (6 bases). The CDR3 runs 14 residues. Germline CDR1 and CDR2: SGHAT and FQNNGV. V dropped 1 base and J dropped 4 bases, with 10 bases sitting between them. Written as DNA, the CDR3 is TGTGCCAGCAGCTTAGGGGGGCTTGGCACTGAAGCTTTCTTT. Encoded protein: CASSLGGLGTEAFF. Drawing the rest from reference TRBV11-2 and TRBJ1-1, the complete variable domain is EAGVAQSPRYKIIEKRQSVAFWCNPISGHATLYWYQQILGQGPKLLIQFQNNGVVDDSQLPKDRFSAERLKGVDSTLKIQPAKLEDSAVYLCASSLGGLGTEAFFGQGTRLTVV.

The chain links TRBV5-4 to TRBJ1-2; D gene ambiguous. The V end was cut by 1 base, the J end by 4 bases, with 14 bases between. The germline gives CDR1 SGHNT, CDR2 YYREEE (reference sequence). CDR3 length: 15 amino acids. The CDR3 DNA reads TGTGCCAGCAGCTTGCTCAGCGCCCCCTTCTATGGCTACACCTTC. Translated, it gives CASSLLSAPFYGYTF.

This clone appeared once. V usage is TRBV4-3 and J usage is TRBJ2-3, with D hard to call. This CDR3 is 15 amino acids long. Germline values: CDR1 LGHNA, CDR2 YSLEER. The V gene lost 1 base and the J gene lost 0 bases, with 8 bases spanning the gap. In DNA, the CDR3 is TGCGCCAGCAGCCAAGTTACTACCAGCACAGATACGCAGTATTTT. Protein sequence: CASSQVTTSTDTQYF.

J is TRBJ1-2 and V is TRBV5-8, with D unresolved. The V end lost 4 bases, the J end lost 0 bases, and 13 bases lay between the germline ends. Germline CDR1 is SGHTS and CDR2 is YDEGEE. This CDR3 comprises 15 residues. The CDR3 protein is CASSPGKAANYGYTF. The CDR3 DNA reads TGTGCCAGCAGCCCGGGGAAGGCAGCTAACTATGGCTACACCTTC.

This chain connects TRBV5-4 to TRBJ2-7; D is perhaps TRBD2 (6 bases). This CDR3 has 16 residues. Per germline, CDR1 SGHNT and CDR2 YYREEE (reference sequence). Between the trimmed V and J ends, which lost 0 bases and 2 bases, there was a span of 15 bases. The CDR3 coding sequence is TGTGCCAGCAGCTTGGACCCGACTAGGGGCCCCTACGAGCAGTACTTC. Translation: CASSLDPTRGPYEQYF.

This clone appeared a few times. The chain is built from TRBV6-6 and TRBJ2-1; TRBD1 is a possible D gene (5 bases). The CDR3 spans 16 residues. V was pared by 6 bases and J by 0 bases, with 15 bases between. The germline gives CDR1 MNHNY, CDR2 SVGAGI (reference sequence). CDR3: CASSWTTESSYNEQFF. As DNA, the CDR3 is TGTGCCAGCAGCTGGACGACAGAGAGCTCCTACAATGAGCAGTTCTTC.

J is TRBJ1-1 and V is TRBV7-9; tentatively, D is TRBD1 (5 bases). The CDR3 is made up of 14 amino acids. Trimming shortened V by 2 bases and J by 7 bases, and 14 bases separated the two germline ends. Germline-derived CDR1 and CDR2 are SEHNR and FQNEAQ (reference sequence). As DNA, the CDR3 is TGTGCCAGCAGCTTACATGCACAGGCCCTTGAAGCTTTCTTT. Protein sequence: CASSLHAQALEAFF.

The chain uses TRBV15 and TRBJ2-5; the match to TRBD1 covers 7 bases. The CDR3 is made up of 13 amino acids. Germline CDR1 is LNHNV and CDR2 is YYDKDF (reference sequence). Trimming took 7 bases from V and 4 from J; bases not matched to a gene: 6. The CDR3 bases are TGTGCCACCACTACAGGGGTGGGAGAGACCCAGTACTTC. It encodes CATTTGVGETQYF.

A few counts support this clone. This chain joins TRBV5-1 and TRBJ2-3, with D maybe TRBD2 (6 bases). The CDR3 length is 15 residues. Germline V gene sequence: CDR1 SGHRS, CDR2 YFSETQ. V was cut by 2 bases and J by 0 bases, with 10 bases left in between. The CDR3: CASSFGGSSTDTQYF. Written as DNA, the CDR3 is TGCGCCAGCAGCTTCGGGGGTTCTAGCACAGATACGCAGTATTTT.

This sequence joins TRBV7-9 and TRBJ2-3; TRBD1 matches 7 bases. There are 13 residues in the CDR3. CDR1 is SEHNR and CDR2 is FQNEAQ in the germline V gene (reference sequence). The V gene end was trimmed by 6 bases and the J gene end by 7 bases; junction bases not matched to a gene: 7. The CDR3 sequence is CASRDEGANTQYF. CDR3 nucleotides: TGTGCCAGCAGGGATGAGGGGGCGAATACGCAGTATTTT.

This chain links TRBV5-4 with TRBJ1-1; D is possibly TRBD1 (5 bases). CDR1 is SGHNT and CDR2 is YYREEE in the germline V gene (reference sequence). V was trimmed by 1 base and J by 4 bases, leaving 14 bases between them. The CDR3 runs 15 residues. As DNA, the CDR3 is TGTGCCAGCAGCTTGTCCCGGGGGGAAGCCACTGAAGCTTTCTTT. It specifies CASSLSRGEATEAFF.

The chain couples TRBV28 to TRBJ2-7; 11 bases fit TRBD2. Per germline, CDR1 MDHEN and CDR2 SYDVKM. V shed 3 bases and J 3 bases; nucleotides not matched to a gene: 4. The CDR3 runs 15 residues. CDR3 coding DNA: TGTGCCAGCAGTTTGGGGCTAGCGGGAGGCTACGAGCAGTACTTC. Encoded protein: CASSLGLAGGYEQYF.

This CDR3 is CASTRGRGNTEAFF. For the CDR3, the DNA is TGTGCCAGCACCCGTGGGCGGGGGAACACTGAAGCTTTCTTT. The J gene is TRBJ1-1, the V gene TRBV7-2; D gene uncertain. This CDR3 spans 14 amino acids. V lost 7 bases and J 1 base, leaving 13 bases between the germline ends. Germline V gene lookup returns CDR1 SGHTA and CDR2 FQGNSA. The full variable domain, completed using reference TRBV7-2 and TRBJ1-1, is GAGVSQSPSNKVTEKGKDVELRCDPISGHTALYWYRQSLGQGLEFLIYFQGNSAPDKSGLPSDRFSAERTGGSVSTLTIQRTQQEDSAVYLCASTRGRGNTEAFFGQGTRLTVV.

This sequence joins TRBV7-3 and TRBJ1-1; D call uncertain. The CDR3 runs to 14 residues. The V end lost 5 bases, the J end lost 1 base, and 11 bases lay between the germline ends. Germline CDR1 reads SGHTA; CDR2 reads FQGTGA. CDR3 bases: TGTGCCAGCAGCCCTCTCGCGGGGAACACTGAAGCTTTCTTT. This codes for CASSPLAGNTEAFF.

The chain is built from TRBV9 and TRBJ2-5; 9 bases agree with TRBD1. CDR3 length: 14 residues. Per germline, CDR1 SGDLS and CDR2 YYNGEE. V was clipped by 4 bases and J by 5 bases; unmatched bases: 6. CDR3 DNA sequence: TGTGCCAGCAGCCCAAACAGGGGGCACGAGACCCAGTACTTC. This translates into CASSPNRGHETQYF.

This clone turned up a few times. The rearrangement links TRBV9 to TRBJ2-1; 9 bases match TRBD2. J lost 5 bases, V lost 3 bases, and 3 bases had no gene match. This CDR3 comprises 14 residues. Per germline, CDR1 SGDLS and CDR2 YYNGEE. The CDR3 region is CASSAGTSHNEQFF. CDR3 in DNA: TGTGCCAGCAGCGCGGGGACTAGCCACAATGAGCAGTTCTTC.

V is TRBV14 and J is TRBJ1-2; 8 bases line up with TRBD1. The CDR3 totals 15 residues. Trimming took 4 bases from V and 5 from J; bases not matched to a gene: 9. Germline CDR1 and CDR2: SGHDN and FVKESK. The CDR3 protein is CASSPFAGTGYGYTF. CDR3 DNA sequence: TGTGCCAGCAGCCCCTTTGCCGGGACAGGATATGGCTACACCTTC.